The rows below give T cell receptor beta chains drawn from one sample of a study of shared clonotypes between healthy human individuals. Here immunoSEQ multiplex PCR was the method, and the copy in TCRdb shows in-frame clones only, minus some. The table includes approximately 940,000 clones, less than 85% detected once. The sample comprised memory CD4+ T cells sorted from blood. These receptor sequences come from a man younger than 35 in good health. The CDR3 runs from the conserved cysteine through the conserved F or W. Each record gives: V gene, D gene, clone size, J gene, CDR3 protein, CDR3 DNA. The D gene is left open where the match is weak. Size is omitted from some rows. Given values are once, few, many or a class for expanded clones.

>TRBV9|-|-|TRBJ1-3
CASSVGGRDSGNTIYF
TGTGCCAGCAGCGTTGGGGGCAGAGACTCTGGAAACACCATATATTTT
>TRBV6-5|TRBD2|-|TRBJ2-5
CASRLAGARETQYF
TGTGCCAGCAGGCTAGCGGGGGCCCGGGAGACCCAGTACTTC
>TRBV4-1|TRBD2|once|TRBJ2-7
CASSRDRLADTYEQYF
TGCGCCAGCAGCCGGGACCGACTAGCCGATACCTACGAGCAGTACTTC
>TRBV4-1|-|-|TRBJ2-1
CASRQGLERIYNEQFF
TGCGCCAGCAGGCAAGGTCTGGAGAGAATTTACAATGAGCAGTTCTTC
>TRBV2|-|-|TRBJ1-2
CASGAWDNGYTF
TGTGCCAGCGGCGCCTGGGACAACGGCTACACCTTC
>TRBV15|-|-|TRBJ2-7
CATSRAGGSNHEQYF
TGTGCCACCAGCAGAGCGGGCGGGTCTAACCACGAGCAGTACTTC
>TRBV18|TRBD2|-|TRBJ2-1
CAGGTSPRSEQFF
TGTGCCGGCGGGACTAGCCCTCGCAGTGAGCAGTTCTTC
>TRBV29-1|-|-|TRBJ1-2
CSVGPGSLF
-
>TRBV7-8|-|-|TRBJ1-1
CASSLGFSGTRAFF
TGTGCCAGCAGCTTAGGGTTCTCCGGGACAAGAGCTTTCTTT
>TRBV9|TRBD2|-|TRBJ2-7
CASSVSTSATYEQYF
TGTGCCAGCAGCGTTTCGACTAGCGCGACGTACGAGCAGTACTTC
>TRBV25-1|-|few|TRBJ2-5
CASRSVETQYF
TGTGCCAGCCGATCGGTTGAGACCCAGTACTTC
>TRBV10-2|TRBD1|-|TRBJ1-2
CASSESPDRGSYGYTF
TGCGCCAGCAGTGAGTCCCCGGACAGGGGATCCTATGGCTACACCTTC
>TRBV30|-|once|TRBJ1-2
CAWSPGRDYGYTF
TGTGCCTGGAGCCCCGGCAGGGACTATGGCTACACCTTC
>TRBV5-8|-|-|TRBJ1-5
CASSQEIDGNQPQHF
TGTGCCAGCAGCCAAGAGATCGACGGGAATCAGCCCCAGCATTTT
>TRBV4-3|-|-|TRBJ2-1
CASSQDKTRREKQFF
TGCGCCAGCAGCCAAGATAAAACGCGGAGAGAGAAGCAGTTCTTC
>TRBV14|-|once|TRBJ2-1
CASSQGFYNEQFF
TGTGCCAGCAGCCAAGGCTTCTACAATGAGCAGTTCTTC
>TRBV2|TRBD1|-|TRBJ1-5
CASNPGQGNQPQHF
TGTGCCAGCAATCCGGGACAGGGCAATCAGCCCCAGCATTTT
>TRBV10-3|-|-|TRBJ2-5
CAISEGRTGETQYF
TGTGCCATCAGTGAAGGACGTACCGGGGAGACCCAGTACTTC
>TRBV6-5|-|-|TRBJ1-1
CASSYSQVAEAFF
TGTGCCAGCAGTTACTCCCAGGTTGCTGAAGCTTTCTTT
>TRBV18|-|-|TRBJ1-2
CASSPLFSSGDNYGYTF
TGTGCCAGCTCACCACTCTTTTCGTCAGGGGATAACTATGGCTACACCTTC
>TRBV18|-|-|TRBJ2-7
CASSPTTVTNDEQYF
TGTGCCAGCTCACCTACGACTGTAACGAATGACGAGCAGTACTTC
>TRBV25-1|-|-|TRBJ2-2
CASSDPGPFTGELFF
TGTGCCAGCAGTGACCCGGGACCGTTCACCGGGGAGCTGTTTTTT
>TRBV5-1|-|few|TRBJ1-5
CASSVDGQVNQPQHF
TGCGCCAGCAGCGTCGACGGGCAGGTCAATCAGCCCCAGCATTTT
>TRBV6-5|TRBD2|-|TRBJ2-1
CASSYAGEVSEQFF
TGTGCCAGCAGTTACGCGGGAGAGGTTAGTGAGCAGTTCTTC
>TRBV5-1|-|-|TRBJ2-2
CASSLERGANTGELFF
TGCGCCAGCAGCTTGGAGAGGGGGGCGAACACCGGGGAGCTGTTTTTT
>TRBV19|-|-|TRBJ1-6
CASSINRNPGSSYNSPLHF
TGTGCCAGTAGTATAAATCGCAATCCGGGGAGCTCCTATAATTCACCCCTCCACTTT
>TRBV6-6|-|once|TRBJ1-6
CASSLDRRAINSPLHF
TGTGCCAGCAGTCTGGACAGAAGAGCGATTAATTCACCCCTCCACTTT
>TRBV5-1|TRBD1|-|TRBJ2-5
CASSITGGRQETQYF
TGCGCCAGCAGCATTACAGGGGGTCGTCAAGAGACCCAGTACTTC
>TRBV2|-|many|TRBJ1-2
CASSHPRSNYGYTF
TGTGCCAGCAGCCATCCAAGAAGCAACTATGGCTACACCTTC
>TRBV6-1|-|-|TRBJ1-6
CASTPGSSYNSPLHF
TGTGCCAGCACCCCAGGGAGCTCCTATAATTCACCCCTCCACTTT
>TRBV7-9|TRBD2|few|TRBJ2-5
CASSSAGAFFGETQYF
TGTGCCAGCAGCTCAGCGGGGGCGTTCTTTGGAGAGACCCAGTACTTC
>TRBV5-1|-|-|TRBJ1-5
CASSWGQPQHF
TGCGCCAGCAGTTGGGGCCAGCCCCAGCATTTT
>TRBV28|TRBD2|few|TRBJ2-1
CASSLEGLADLLIF
TGTGCCAGCAGTTTAGAGGGACTAGCGGATCTTTTGATCTTC
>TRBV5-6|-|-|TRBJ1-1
CASSPAGREDTEAFF
TGTGCCAGCAGCCCGGCAGGCAGGGAAGACACTGAAGCTTTCTTT
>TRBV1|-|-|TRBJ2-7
CTSSQADVRVHLRWQYF
TGCACCAGCAGCCAAGCAGACGTAAGAGTCCACCTACGTTGGCAGTACTTC
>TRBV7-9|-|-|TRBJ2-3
CASSLGLANTDTQYF
TGTGCCAGCAGCTTGGGCCTAGCGAATACAGATACGCAGTATTTT
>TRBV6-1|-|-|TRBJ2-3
CASVRADTQYF
TGTGCCAGCGTCCGGGCAGATACGCAGTATTTT
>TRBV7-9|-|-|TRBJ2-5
CASSPRGVSGKETQYF
TGTGCCAGCAGCCCCCGCGGGGTATCAGGGAAAGAGACCCAGTACTTC